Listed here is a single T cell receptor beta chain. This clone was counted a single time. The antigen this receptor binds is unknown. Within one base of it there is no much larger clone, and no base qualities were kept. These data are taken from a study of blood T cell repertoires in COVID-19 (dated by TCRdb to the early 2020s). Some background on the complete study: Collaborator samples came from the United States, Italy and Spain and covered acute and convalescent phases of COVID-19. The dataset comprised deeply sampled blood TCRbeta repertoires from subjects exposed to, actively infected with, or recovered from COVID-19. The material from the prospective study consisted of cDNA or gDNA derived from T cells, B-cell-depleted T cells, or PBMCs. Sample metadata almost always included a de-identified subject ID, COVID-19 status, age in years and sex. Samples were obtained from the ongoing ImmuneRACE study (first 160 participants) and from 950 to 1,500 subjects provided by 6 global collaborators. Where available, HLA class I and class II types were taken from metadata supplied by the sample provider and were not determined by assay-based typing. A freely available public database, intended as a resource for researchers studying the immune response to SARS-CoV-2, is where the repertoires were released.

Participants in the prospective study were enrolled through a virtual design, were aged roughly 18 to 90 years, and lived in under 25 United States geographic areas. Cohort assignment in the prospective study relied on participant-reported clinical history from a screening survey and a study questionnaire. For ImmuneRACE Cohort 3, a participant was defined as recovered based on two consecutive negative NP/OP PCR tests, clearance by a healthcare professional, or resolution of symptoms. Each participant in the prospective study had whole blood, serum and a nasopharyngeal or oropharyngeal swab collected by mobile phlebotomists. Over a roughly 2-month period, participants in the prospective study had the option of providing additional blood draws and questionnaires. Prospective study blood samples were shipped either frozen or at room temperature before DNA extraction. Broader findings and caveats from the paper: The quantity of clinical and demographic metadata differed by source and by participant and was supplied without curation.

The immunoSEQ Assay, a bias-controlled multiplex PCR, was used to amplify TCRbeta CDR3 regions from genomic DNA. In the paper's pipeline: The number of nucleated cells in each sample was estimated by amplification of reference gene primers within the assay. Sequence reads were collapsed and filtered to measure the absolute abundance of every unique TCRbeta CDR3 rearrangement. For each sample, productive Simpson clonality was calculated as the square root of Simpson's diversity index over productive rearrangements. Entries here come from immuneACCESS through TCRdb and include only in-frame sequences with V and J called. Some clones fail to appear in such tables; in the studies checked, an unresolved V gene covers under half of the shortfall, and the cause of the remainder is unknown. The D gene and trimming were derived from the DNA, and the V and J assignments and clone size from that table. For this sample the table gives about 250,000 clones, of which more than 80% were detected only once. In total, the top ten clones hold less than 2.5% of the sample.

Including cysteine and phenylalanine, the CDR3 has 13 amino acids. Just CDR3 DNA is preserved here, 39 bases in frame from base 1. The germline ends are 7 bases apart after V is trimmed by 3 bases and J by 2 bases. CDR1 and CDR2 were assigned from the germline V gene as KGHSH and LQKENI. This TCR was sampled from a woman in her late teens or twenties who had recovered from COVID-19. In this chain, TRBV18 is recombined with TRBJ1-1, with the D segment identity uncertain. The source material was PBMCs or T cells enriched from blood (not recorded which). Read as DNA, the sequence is TGTGCCAGCTCACCGGAGCGTAACACTGAAGCTTTCTTT. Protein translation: CASSPERNTEAFF.